This passage covers 22 T cell receptor beta chains from one sample sequenced in a study of blood T cell repertoires in COVID-19. Libraries were prepared by immunoSEQ multiplex PCR; TCRdb keeps only in-frame clonotypes and omits some of them. Of tens of thousands of clones listed, about 91% are singletons. Sequenced: peripheral blood. All receptors come from a man aged 70 or older with active or convalescent COVID-19.

The rearrangement links TRBV4-1 to TRBJ2-6; 7 bases match TRBD1. This CDR3 region has 17 residues. After removal of 1 base from V and 1 base from J, the junction contained 4 bases not matched to a gene. The germline CDR1 and CDR2 sequences are MGHRA and YSYEKL. CDR3 amino acids: CASSQANRGSGANVLTF. The CDR3, as DNA: TGCGCCAGCAGCCAAGCCAACAGGGGTTCTGGGGCCAACGTCCTGACTTTC.

The chain is built from TRBV6-6 and TRBJ1-5, with a tentative D call TRBD1 (5 bases). The germline V and J ends were trimmed by 1 base and 4 bases, with 14 bases remaining between them. Per the germline V gene, CDR1 is MNHNY and CDR2 is SVGAGI (reference sequence). The CDR3 totals 16 residues. CDR3 sequence reads: CASSYLGTGTNQPQHF. Written as DNA, the CDR3 is TGTGCCAGCAGTTACTTAGGGACTGGAACTAATCAGCCCCAGCATTTT.

The gene calls are TRBV4-1 and TRBJ1-2, with TRBD1 as a possible D gene (6 bases). The germline V and J ends were trimmed by 1 base and 4 bases, with 16 bases remaining between them. The CDR3 extends over 16 amino acids. Germline assignment: CDR1 MGHRA and CDR2 YSYEKL. This CDR3 is CASSQGPRGSFYGYTF. The CDR3 DNA reads as TGCGCCAGCAGCCAAGGTCCCAGGGGTTCGTTCTATGGCTACACCTTC.

The chain uses TRBV2 and TRBJ1-1; tentatively, D is TRBD1 (5 bases). The CDR3 length is 15 residues. The germline V gene encodes CDR1 SNHLY and CDR2 FYNNEI. V was cut by 4 bases and J by 0 bases, with 12 bases left in between. The CDR3 bases are TGTGCCAGCAGTGGCCGACAGCCCATGAACACTGAAGCTTTCTTT. Its protein product is CASSGRQPMNTEAFF.

The J gene is TRBJ2-7, the V gene TRBV7-7; D uncertain. Germline V CDR1 and CDR2: SSHAT, FNYEAQ (reference sequence). The CDR3 has 14 residues. The germline V and J ends were trimmed by 5 bases and 2 bases, with 13 bases remaining between them. The CDR3, as DNA: TGTGCCAGCAGCCCTCGTAACGCAGCCTACGAGCAGTACTTC. It translates to CASSPRNAAYEQYF.

The chain combines TRBV12-3 or TRBV12-4 with TRBJ1-5; D remains ambiguous. V lost 4 bases and J lost 7, with 8 bases in between. The CDR3 has 12 residues. The CDR3 nucleotides are TGTGCCAGCAGTTCCCCCCCACAGCCCCAGCATTTT. Protein product: CASSSPPQPQHF.

The V call is TRBV7-7, the J call TRBJ2-7; possible D gene TRBD2, 6 bases. Germline V CDR1 and CDR2: SSHAT, FNYEAQ (reference sequence). The CDR3 runs 17 residues. Trimming removed 1 base from V and 0 bases from J, with 16 bases in between. The CDR3 loop is CASSLGMRGVPSYEQYF. In nucleotides, the CDR3 is TGTGCCAGCAGCTTAGGAATGCGCGGGGTACCCTCCTACGAGCAGTACTTC.

V and J are TRBV7-8 and TRBJ2-2; perhaps TRBD1 as D (6 bases). V lost 5 bases to trimming and J lost 5 bases, with 15 bases between them. The CDR3 loop spans 15 amino acids. The V gene's germline CDR1 is SGHVS and CDR2 FQNEAQ. CDR3 in DNA: TGTGCCAGCAGCGAAACAGGGCTTAAGACCGGGGAGCTGTTTTTT. Translation gives CASSETGLKTGELFF. Based on the CDR3 plus reference TRBV7-8 and TRBJ2-2, the full variable domain is GAGVSQSPRYKVAKRGQDVALRCDPISGHVSLFWYQQALGQGPEFLTYFQNEAQLDKSGLPSDRFFAERPEGSVSTLKIQRTQQEDSAVYLCASSETGLKTGELFFGEGSRLTVL.

This chain uses TRBV30 with TRBJ2-4, with D uncertain. Per germline, CDR1 GTSNPN and CDR2 SVGIG (reference sequence). The V gene lost 5 bases and the J gene lost 6 bases, with 8 bases spanning the gap. The CDR3 extends over 11 amino acids. This chain's CDR3 is CAWLSGNIQYF. The CDR3 nucleotides read TGTGCCTGGCTCTCGGGAAACATTCAGTACTTC.

This clone was recorded a few times. V gene TRBV19 combines with J gene TRBJ2-7, with 8 bases identical to TRBD1. The CDR3 has 16 amino acids. Germline trimming cut 1 base from V and 5 bases from J; bases unmatched to any gene: 10. CDR1 is LNHDA and CDR2 is SQIVND in the germline V gene (reference sequence). CDR3 amino acids: CASSIAPRTGKDEQYF. The CDR3 coding sequence is TGTGCCAGTAGTATAGCCCCGAGGACAGGGAAGGACGAGCAGTACTTC.

The V and J genes are TRBV27 and TRBJ2-6; unclear D gene. Trimming cost V 3 bases and J 0 bases, with 6 bases left between them. The CDR3 runs to 15 residues. CDR1 is MNHEY, CDR2 SMNVEV, per germline (reference sequence). CDR3: CASSFTISGANVLTF. CDR3 DNA sequence: TGTGCCAGCAGTTTCACAATCTCTGGGGCCAACGTCCTGACTTTC.

The chain recombines TRBV18 with TRBJ1-4; D may be TRBD1 (6 bases). Trimming shortened V by 1 base and J by 6 bases, and 12 bases separated the two germline ends. This CDR3 has 15 residues. Germline CDR1 reads KGHSH; CDR2 reads LQKENI. The CDR3 coding sequence is TGTGCCAGCTCACCACAAGGGGGAGAGGATGAAAAACTGTTTTTT. Its protein is CASSPQGGEDEKLFF.

The rearrangement joins TRBV3-1 (or the pseudogene TRBV3-2) to TRBJ1-5; 7 bases are shared with TRBD1. Germline lookup yields CDR1 LGHDT and CDR2 YNNKEL (reference sequence). Losses at the gene ends were 4 bases for V and 3 bases for J; bases not matched to a gene: 9. The CDR3 loop spans 16 amino acids. The CDR3 sequence is CASSPGTASLNQPQHF. The CDR3 coding sequence is TGTGCCAGCAGCCCCGGGACAGCGTCGCTCAATCAGCCCCAGCATTTT.

In this sample, this clone turned up once. The chain uses TRBV5-1 and TRBJ2-7; 7 bases align to TRBD1. CDR3 length: 17 amino acids. From germline, CDR1 is SGHRS and CDR2 YFSETQ. Losses at the gene ends were 4 bases for V and 1 base for J; bases not matched to a gene: 14. CDR3 nucleotides: TGCGCCAGCAGCCCAGAAAGACAGGGTTCCTTGTCCTACGAGCAGTACTTC. It is translated as CASSPERQGSLSYEQYF.

V and J are TRBV19 and TRBJ1-5; 8 bases are shared with TRBD1. V lost 3 bases and J lost 0; bases outside the gene matches: 7. Germline CDR1 is LNHDA and CDR2 is SQIVND (reference sequence). The CDR3 sequence is 17 residues long. The CDR3 sequence: CASSIGQGATSNQPQHF. DNA of the CDR3: TGTGCCAGTAGTATTGGCCAGGGGGCAACTAGCAATCAGCCCCAGCATTTT.

The chain joins TRBV5-1 to TRBJ2-7; weak D call: TRBD1 (6 bases). The CDR3 has 14 residues. V was pared by 5 bases and J by 0 bases, with 12 bases between. Germline CDR1 and CDR2: SGHRS and YFSETQ. CDR3 in amino acids: CASRRDMSSYEQYF. The CDR3 DNA reads TGCGCCAGCAGACGGGACATGAGCTCCTACGAGCAGTACTTC.

The table lists this clone with a count of one. The chain recombines TRBV9 with TRBJ1-2; 7 bases line up with TRBD1. This CDR3 has 10 amino acids. J gave up 13 bases and V 5 bases, and 5 bases lay outside the gene matches. The germline gives CDR1 SGDLS, CDR2 YYNGEE. Here the CDR3 DNA reads TGTGCCAGCAGAGAGGACAGGCTCACCTTC. Residues: CASREDRLTF. The full variable domain, rest sourced from reference TRBV9 and TRBJ1-2, is DSGVTQTPKHLITATGQRVTLRCSPRSGDLSVYWYQQSLDQGLQFLIQYYNGEERAKGNILERFSAQQFPDLHSELNLSSLELGDSALYFCASREDRLTFGSGTRLTVV.

The gene calls are TRBV19 and TRBJ1-1; D not certain. Germline V gene lookup returns CDR1 LNHDA and CDR2 SQIVND (reference sequence). The length of the CDR3 is 13 residues. Trimming removed 5 bases at V and 1 base at J, with 8 bases between. Written as DNA, the CDR3 is TGTGCCAGTAGTTTGAGCGAGAACACTGAAGCTTTCTTT. Its translation: CASSLSENTEAFF.

The rearrangement uses TRBV4-1 and TRBJ2-7; 7 bases fit TRBD1. The trim removed 2 bases at V and 3 bases at J, leaving 7 bases unmatched. Germline-derived CDR1 and CDR2 are MGHRA and YSYEKL. The CDR3 covers 15 residues. The CDR3 loop is CASSQFPGTDYEQYF. The CDR3 DNA sequence: TGCGCCAGCAGCCAATTTCCCGGGACAGACTACGAGCAGTACTTC.

This rearrangement joins TRBV18 to TRBJ1-4; D is possibly TRBD1 (5 bases). Germline-derived CDR1 and CDR2 are KGHSH and LQKENI. With 3 bases removed from V and 3 bases from J, the gap between germline ends came to 11 bases. CDR3 size: 15 residues. The CDR3 loop is CASSPPVGANEKLFF. CDR3 DNA: TGTGCCAGCTCACCTCCAGTAGGGGCTAATGAAAAACTGTTTTTT.

The chain has TRBV4-1 and TRBJ1-2; TRBD1 matches 7 bases. The CDR3 has 15 amino acids. J was trimmed by 4 bases and V by 3 bases; bases with no gene match: 8. Per germline, CDR1 MGHRA and CDR2 YSYEKL. The CDR3 coding sequence is TGCGCCAGCAGCCATAGGGACAGCGACGGCTATGGCTACACCTTC. Translated, it gives CASSHRDSDGYGYTF.

The CDR3 bases are TGTGCCAGCAGCGTTAGCGGGGGGGCCGGAACCGGGGAGCTGTTTTTT. As protein: CASSVSGGAGTGELFF. V usage is TRBV9 and J usage is TRBJ2-2; TRBD2 matches at 11 bases. The CDR3 has 16 residues. Trimming at V came to 2 bases and at J to 5 bases, leaving 5 bases not matched to a gene. Germline CDR1 is SGDLS and CDR2 is YYNGEE.